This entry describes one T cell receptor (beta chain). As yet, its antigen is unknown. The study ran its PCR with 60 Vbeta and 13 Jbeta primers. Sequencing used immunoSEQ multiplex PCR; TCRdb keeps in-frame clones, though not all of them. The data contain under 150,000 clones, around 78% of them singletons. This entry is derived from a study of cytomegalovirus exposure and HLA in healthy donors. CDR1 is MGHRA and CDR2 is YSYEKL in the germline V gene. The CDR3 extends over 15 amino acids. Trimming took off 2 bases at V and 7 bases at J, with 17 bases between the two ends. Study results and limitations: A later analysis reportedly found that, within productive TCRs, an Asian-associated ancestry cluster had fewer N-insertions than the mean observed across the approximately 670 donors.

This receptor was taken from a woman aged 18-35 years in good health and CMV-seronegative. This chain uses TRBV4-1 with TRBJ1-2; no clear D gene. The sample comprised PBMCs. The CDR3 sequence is CASSQPRTRELGYTF. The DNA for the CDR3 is TGCGCCAGCAGCCAACCCCGAACCCGCGAGCTTGGCTACACCTTC.